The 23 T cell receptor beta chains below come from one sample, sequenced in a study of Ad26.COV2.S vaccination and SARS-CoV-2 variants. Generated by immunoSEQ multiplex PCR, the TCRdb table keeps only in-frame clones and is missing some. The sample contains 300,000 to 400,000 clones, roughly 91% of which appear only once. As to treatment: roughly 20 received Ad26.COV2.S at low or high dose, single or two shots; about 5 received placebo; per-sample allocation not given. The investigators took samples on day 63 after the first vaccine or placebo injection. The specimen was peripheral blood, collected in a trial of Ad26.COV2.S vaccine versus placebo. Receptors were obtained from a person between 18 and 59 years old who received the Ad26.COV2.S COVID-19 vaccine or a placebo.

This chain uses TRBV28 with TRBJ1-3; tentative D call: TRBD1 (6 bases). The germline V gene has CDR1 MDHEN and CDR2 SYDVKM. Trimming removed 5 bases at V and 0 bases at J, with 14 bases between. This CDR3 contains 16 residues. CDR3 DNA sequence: TGTGCCAGCAGTCGGAGGGGGAGCGGCTCTGGAAACACCATATATTTT. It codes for CASSRRGSGSGNTIYF.

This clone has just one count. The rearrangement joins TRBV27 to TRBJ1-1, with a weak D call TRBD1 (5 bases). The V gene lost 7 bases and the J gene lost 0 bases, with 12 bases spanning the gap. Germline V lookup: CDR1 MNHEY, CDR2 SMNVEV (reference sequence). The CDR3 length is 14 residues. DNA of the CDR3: TGTGCCAGCAAAGAGGGGAGAATGAACACTGAAGCTTTCTTT. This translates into CASKEGRMNTEAFF.

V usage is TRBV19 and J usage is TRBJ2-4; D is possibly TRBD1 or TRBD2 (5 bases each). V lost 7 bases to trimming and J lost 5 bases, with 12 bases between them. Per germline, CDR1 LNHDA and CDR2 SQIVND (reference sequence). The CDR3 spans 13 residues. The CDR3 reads CASTGTNENIQYF. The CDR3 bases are TGTGCCAGTACGGGGACCAACGAAAACATTCAGTACTTC.

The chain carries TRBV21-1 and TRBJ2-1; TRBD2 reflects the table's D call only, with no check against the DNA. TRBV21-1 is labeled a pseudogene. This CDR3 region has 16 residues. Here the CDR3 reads CASSKGGRGGLHEQFF. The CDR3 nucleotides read TGTGCCAGCAGCAAAGGCGGGCGGGGGGGCCTCCATGAGCAGTTCTTC.

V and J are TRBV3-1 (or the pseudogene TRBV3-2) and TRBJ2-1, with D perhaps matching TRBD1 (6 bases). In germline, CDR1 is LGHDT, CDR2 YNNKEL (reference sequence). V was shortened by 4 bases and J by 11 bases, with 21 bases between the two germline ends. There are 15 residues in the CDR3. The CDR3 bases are TGTGCCAGCAGCCGGGACCGGACAGTATCAATGAAGCAGTTCTTC. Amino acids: CASSRDRTVSMKQFF.

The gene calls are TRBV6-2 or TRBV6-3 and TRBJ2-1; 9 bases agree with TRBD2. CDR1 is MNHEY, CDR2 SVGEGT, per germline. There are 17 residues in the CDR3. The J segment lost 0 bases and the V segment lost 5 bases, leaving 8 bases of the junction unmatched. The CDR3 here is CASSLEIAGDSYNEQFF. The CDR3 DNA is TGTGCCAGCAGTCTCGAAATAGCGGGGGACTCCTACAATGAGCAGTTCTTC.

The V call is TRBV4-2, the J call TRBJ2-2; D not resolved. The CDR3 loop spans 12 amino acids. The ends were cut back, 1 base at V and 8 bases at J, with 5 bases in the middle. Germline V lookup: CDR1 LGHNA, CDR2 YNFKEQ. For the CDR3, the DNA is TGTGCCAGCAGCCAAGCCGGGGGGGAGCTGTTTTTT. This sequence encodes CASSQAGGELFF.

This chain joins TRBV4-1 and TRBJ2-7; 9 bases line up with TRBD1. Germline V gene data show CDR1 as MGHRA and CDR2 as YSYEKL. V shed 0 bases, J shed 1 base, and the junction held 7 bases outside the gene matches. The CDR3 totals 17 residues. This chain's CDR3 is CASSQDITGTGSYEQYF. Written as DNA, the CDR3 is TGCGCCAGCAGCCAAGATATTACCGGGACAGGGTCCTACGAGCAGTACTTC.

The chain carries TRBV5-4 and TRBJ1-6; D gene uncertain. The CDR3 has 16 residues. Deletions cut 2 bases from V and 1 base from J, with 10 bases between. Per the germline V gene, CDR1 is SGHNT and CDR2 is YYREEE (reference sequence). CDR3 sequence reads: CASSFKGLSYNSPLHF. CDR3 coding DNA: TGTGCCAGCAGCTTTAAGGGATTATCCTATAATTCACCCCTCCACTTT.

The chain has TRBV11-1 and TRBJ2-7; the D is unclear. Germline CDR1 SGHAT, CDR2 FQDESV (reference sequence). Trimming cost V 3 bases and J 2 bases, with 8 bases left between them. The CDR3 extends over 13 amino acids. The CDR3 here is CASSFTSAYEQYF. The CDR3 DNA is TGTGCCAGCAGCTTCACCAGTGCCTACGAGCAGTACTTC.

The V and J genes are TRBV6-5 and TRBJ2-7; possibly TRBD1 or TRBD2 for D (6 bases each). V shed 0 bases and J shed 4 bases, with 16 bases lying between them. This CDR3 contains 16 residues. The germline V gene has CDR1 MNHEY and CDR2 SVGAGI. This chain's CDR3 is CASSYSMKGGAYEQYF. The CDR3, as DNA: TGTGCCAGCAGTTACTCGATGAAGGGGGGCGCGTACGAGCAGTACTTC.

DNA for the CDR3: TGTGCCAGCAGTGGAGGAGGGGCAGCCTTTTCCTACGAGCAGTACTTC. This codes for CASSGGGAAFSYEQYF. The J gene is TRBJ2-7, the V gene TRBV6-1; a weak D match, TRBD2 (6 bases). Trimming took off 4 bases at V and 1 base at J, with 17 bases between the two ends. The CDR3 runs to 16 residues. Germline V gene sequence: CDR1 MNHNS, CDR2 SASEGT.

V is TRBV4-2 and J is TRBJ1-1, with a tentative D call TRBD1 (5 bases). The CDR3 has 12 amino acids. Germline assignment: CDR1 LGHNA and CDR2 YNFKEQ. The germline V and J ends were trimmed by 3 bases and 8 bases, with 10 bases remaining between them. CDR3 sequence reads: CASSHSTAEAFF. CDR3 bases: TGTGCCAGCAGCCATTCGACAGCAGAAGCTTTCTTT.

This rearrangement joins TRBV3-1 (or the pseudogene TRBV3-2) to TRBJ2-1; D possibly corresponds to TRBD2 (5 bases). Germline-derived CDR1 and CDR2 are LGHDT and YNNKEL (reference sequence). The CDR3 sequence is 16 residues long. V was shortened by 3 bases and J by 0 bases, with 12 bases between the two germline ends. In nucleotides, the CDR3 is TGTGCCAGCAGCCATAAAGCGGCACCCTCCTACAATGAGCAGTTCTTC. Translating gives CASSHKAAPSYNEQFF.

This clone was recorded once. CDR3 loop: CASRASDYEQYF. The DNA of the CDR3 is TGCGCCAGCAGAGCTAGCGACTACGAGCAGTACTTC. The chain is built from TRBV10-2 and TRBJ2-7, with D perhaps matching TRBD2 (6 bases). Germline CDR1 and CDR2: WSHSY and SAAADI. The length of the CDR3 is 12 residues. Trimming took off 6 bases at V and 3 bases at J, with 9 bases between the two ends.

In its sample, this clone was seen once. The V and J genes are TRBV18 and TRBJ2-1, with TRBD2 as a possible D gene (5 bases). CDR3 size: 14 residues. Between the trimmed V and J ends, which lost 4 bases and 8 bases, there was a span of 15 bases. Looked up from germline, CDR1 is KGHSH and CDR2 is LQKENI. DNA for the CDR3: TGTGCCAGCTCACATGTGGTGGAGGTCCATGAGCAGTTCTTC. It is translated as CASSHVVEVHEQFF.

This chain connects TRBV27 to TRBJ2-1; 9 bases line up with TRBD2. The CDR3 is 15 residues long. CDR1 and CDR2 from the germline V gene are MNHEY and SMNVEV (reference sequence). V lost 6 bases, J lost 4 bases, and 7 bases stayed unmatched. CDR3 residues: CASRDSGGRYNEQFF. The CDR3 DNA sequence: TGTGCCAGCAGGGATAGCGGGGGACGTTACAATGAGCAGTTCTTC.

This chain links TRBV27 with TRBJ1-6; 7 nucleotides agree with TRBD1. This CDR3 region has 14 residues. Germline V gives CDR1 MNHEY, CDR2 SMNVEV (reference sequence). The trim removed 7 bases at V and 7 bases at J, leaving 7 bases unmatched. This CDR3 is CASNRGQLNSPLHF. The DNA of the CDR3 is TGTGCCAGCAACCGGGGACAGCTGAATTCACCCCTCCACTTT.

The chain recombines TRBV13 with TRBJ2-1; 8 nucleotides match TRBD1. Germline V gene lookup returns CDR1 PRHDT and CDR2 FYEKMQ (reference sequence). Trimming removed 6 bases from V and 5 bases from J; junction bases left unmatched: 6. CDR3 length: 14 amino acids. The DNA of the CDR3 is TGTGCCAGCAGAAGCCTGACAGGGGACAATGAGCAGTTCTTC. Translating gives CASRSLTGDNEQFF. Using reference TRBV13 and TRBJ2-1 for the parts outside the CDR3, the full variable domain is AAGVIQSPRHLIKEKRETATLKCYPIPRHDTVYWYQQGPGQDPQFLISFYEKMQSDKGSIPDRFSAQQFSDYHSELNMSSLELGDSALYFCASRSLTGDNEQFFGPGTRLTVL.

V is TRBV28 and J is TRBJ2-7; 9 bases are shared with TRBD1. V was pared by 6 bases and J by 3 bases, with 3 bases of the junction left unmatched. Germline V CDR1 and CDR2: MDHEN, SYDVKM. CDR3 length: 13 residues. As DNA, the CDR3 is TGTGCCAGCAGGAGGGACAGGGACTACGAGCAGTACTTC. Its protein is CASRRDRDYEQYF.

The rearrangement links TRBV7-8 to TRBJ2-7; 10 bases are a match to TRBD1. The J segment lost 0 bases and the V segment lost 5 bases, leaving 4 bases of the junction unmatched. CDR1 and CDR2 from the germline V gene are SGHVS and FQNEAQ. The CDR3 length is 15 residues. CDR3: CASSRDRGSSYEQYF. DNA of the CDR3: TGTGCCAGCAGCAGGGACAGGGGCAGCTCCTACGAGCAGTACTTC.

In DNA, the CDR3 is TGCGCCAGCAGCTCGACTCCCGGGCAAGAGACCCAGTACTTC. Translated: CASSSTPGQETQYF. The chain joins TRBV5-1 to TRBJ2-5, with unresolved D. The V gene's germline CDR1 is SGHRS and CDR2 YFSETQ. CDR3 length equals 14 residues. The germline V and J ends were trimmed by 3 bases and 2 bases, with 11 bases remaining between them.

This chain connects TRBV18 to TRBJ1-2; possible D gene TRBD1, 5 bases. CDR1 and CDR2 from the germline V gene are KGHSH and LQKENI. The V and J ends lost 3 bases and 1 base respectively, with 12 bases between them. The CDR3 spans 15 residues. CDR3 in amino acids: CASSPGTGNNYGYTF. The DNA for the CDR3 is TGTGCCAGCTCACCCGGGACGGGGAATAACTATGGCTACACCTTC.